The TCR beta chain described here comes from a study of post-analysis software for immune sequencing data. Study background: Recorded subtypes: relapsing-remitting, secondary progressive, progressive-relapsing; some patients unannotated. Overall study findings and caveats: Those samples that were prepared in the same batch co-clustered strongly by F measure. In patients, about 5 TRBV segments were more frequent than in controls, with TRBV5-6, TRBV5-1 and TRBV20-1 among them. Controls had significantly higher normalized Chao1 diversity than multiple sclerosis patients.

On this clonotype: Its antigen is still unknown.

Germline values: CDR1 MDHEN, CDR2 SYDVKM. V lost 4 bases to trimming and J lost 4 bases, with 11 bases between them. The CDR3 loop spans 15 amino acids. Every TCR beta cDNA library bore unique molecular identifiers. T cells, roughly 0.85 to 10 million of them, yielded roughly 0.5 million cDNA molecules. From the PCR reads, TCRdb called clonotypes with MiXCR, one entry per CDR3 protein. The sample includes 600,000 to 750,000 distinct CDR3 sequences, 59% of them seen just once. The chain combines TRBV28 with TRBJ2-6; the D is unclear. Sequencing was performed on blood. This TCR came from a girl aged 2 to 9 with multiple sclerosis. The CDR3 is CASSSTPLGANVLTF. The CDR3 DNA is TGTGCCAGCAGTTCGACACCTCTGGGGGCCAACGTCCTGACTTTC.